These 19 T cell receptor beta chains originate from one sample sequenced in a study of T cell changes during pregnancy in multiple sclerosis. The protocol was immunoSEQ multiplex PCR, while the TCRdb copy is restricted to in-frame clones and leaves out a portion. The table shows nearly 110,000 clones, with less than 95% occurring only once. Sequencing was performed on peripheral blood, taken before pregnancy. The receptors derive from a female donor with multiple sclerosis, enrolled in a pregnancy study.

The chain couples TRBV5-6 to TRBJ2-3; TRBD2 might be the D (5 bases). The germline gives CDR1 SGHDT, CDR2 YYEEEE. The germline V and J ends were trimmed by 4 bases and 0 bases, with 9 bases remaining between them. The CDR3 extends over 14 amino acids. The CDR3 DNA is TGTGCCAGCAGCCGGGAATCGAGCACAGATACGCAGTATTTT. Translation: CASSRESSTDTQYF.

The chain employs TRBV15 and TRBJ2-1; no clear D. V gave up 1 base and J gave up 0 bases, with 7 bases separating them. Germline V gene sequence: CDR1 LNHNV, CDR2 YYDKDF (reference sequence). This CDR3 is 15 amino acids long. The CDR3 DNA reads TGTGCCACCAGCAGAGTTCTTAGCTCCTACAATGAGCAGTTCTTC. Protein: CATSRVLSSYNEQFF.

The V call is TRBV7-3, the J call TRBJ2-7; 9 bases are shared with TRBD2. The CDR3 contains 15 residues. The germline V gene has CDR1 SGHTA and CDR2 FQGTGA. V dropped 1 base and J dropped 2; count of bases not matched to a gene: 3. The CDR3 protein is CASSLRGGGAYEQYF. CDR3 sequence (DNA): TGTGCCAGCAGCTTAAGAGGCGGGGGGGCCTACGAGCAGTACTTC. The whole variable domain, filled in from reference TRBV7-3 and TRBJ2-7, reads GAGVSQTPSNKVTEKGKYVELRCDPISGHTALYWYRQSLGQGPEFLIYFQGTGAADDSGLPNDRFFAVRPEGSVSTLKIQRTERGDSAVYLCASSLRGGGAYEQYFGPGTRLTVT.

This rearrangement joins TRBV5-1 to TRBJ2-4; 7 nucleotides line up with TRBD1. Germline CDR1 and CDR2: SGHRS and YFSETQ. The junction had 7 bases not matched to a gene; V was cut back by 4 bases and J by 0 bases. This CDR3 spans 16 amino acids. The CDR3 region has the DNA TGCGCCAGCAGCCCCCGGGGACAGCTAGCCAAAAACATTCAGTACTTC. Translation: CASSPRGQLAKNIQYF.

The V and J genes are TRBV30 and TRBJ2-5; 10 bases fit TRBD2. The V gene's germline CDR1 is GTSNPN and CDR2 SVGIG (reference sequence). V was clipped by 0 bases and J by 4 bases; unmatched bases: 2. The CDR3 has 14 residues. The CDR3 region is CAWSVLAGRETQYF. CDR3 in DNA: TGTGCCTGGAGTGTACTAGCGGGAAGAGAGACCCAGTACTTC.

The V and J genes are TRBV27 and TRBJ2-1; 7 nucleotides line up with TRBD1. CDR1 and CDR2 (germline): MNHEY, SMNVEV (reference sequence). CDR3 size: 13 residues. The J segment lost 7 bases and the V segment lost 5 bases, leaving 5 bases of the junction unmatched. CDR3 loop: CASSHLQGNEQFF. The CDR3 coding sequence is TGTGCCAGCAGTCATCTACAGGGGAATGAGCAGTTCTTC.

The rearrangement uses TRBV5-1 and TRBJ2-4, with TRBD2 matching over 10 bases. After removal of 4 bases from V and 1 base from J, the junction contained 8 bases not matched to a gene. The germline gives CDR1 SGHRS, CDR2 YFSETQ. The CDR3 has 17 amino acids. CDR3 sequence: CASSLRSGGAAKNIQYF. As DNA, the CDR3 is TGCGCCAGCAGCCTTCGAAGCGGGGGGGCCGCCAAAAACATTCAGTACTTC. Based on the CDR3 plus reference TRBV5-1 and TRBJ2-4, the full variable domain is KAGVTQTPRYLIKTRGQQVTLSCSPISGHRSVSWYQQTPGQGLQFLFEYFSETQRNKGNFPGRFSGRQFSNSRSEMNVSTLELGDSALYLCASSLRSGGAAKNIQYFGAGTRLSVL.

CDR3: CASSYLTQGVGDTQYF. The DNA of the CDR3 is TGTGCCAGCAGCTACTTAACACAGGGCGTTGGAGATACGCAGTATTTT. The chain couples TRBV5-5 to TRBJ2-3; tentatively, D is TRBD1 (6 bases). CDR3 length: 16 residues. The germline V gene encodes CDR1 SGHKS and CDR2 YYEKEE (reference sequence). V gave up 3 bases and J gave up 5 bases, with 19 bases separating them.

The J gene is TRBJ2-3, the V gene TRBV7-2; TRBD2 matches at 11 bases. V lost 1 base, J lost 6 bases, and 6 bases stayed unmatched. This CDR3 has 16 residues. Germline-derived CDR1 and CDR2 are SGHTA and FQGNSA. The CDR3 loop reads CASSLVSSGGLDTQYF. As DNA, the CDR3 is TGTGCCAGCAGCTTAGTGTCTAGCGGGGGGCTGGATACGCAGTATTTT.

The chain combines TRBV6-6 with TRBJ1-1; TRBD1 agrees at 11 bases. Germline assignment: CDR1 MNHNY and CDR2 SVGAGI (reference sequence). The CDR3 is 14 amino acids. Trimming removed 7 bases from V and 4 bases from J; junction bases left unmatched: 5. CDR3 bases: TGTGCCAGCACCCCGGGACAGGGGGGCACTGAAGCTTTCTTT. Its translation is CASTPGQGGTEAFF.

The chain has TRBV28 and TRBJ2-7; D uncertain. The CDR3 runs 13 residues. Trimming pared 2 bases from V and 6 bases from J, leaving 11 bases between. Germline values: CDR1 MDHEN, CDR2 SYDVKM. CDR3 region: CASSLLGALEQYF. CDR3 DNA: TGTGCCAGCAGTTTACTGGGCGCGCTCGAGCAGTACTTC.

V gene TRBV9 combines with J gene TRBJ2-5; D perhaps matches TRBD1 (5 bases). Trimming removed 0 bases from V and 1 base from J, with 10 bases in between. Germline CDR1 and CDR2: SGDLS and YYNGEE. The CDR3 length is 15 residues. Written as DNA, the CDR3 is TGTGCCAGCAGCGTAGCCCAGGGTTCCCAAGAGACCCAGTACTTC. Protein sequence: CASSVAQGSQETQYF.

V and J are TRBV11-2 and TRBJ2-4; D possibly corresponds to TRBD2 (6 bases). The CDR3 consists of 14 residues. Germline V CDR1 and CDR2: SGHAT, FQNNGV. V was shortened by 5 bases and J by 0 bases, with 8 bases between the two germline ends. The CDR3 region is CASSPGEAKNIQYF. CDR3 in DNA: TGTGCCAGCAGCCCGGGGGAAGCCAAAAACATTCAGTACTTC.

The chain combines TRBV9 with TRBJ2-1; unclear D gene. The ends were cut back, 1 base at V and 0 bases at J, with 14 bases in the middle. Germline lookup yields CDR1 SGDLS and CDR2 YYNGEE. The CDR3 contains 17 residues. DNA for the CDR3: TGTGCCAGCAGCGTACTGCCCCGGTTGAGCTCCTACAATGAGCAGTTCTTC. Protein: CASSVLPRLSSYNEQFF.

The chain carries TRBV28 and TRBJ2-5, with D possibly matching TRBD2 (5 bases). The CDR3 runs to 13 residues. Trimming cost V 5 bases and J 0 bases, with 7 bases left between them. The germline V gene encodes CDR1 MDHEN and CDR2 SYDVKM. DNA for the CDR3: TGTGCCAGCAGTCGGGGATACCAAGAGACCCAGTACTTC. This gives the protein CASSRGYQETQYF.

This clone appeared a few times. This chain uses TRBV28 with TRBJ1-2; weak D call: TRBD1 (5 bases). Germline V gives CDR1 MDHEN, CDR2 SYDVKM. The CDR3 is made up of 15 amino acids. Trimming pared 2 bases from V and 4 bases from J, leaving 14 bases between. The chain's CDR3 is CASSLPAQGTYGYTF. CDR3 DNA: TGTGCCAGCAGTTTACCCGCCCAGGGAACCTATGGCTACACCTTC.

V gene TRBV19 combines with J gene TRBJ1-5; no reliable D call. Trimming shortened V by 5 bases and J by 3 bases, and 20 bases separated the two germline ends. Germline loops: CDR1 LNHDA, CDR2 SQIVND (reference sequence). The length of the CDR3 is 17 residues. Here the CDR3 DNA reads TGTGCCAGTAGTCCTCATACCTTGGGGAGCACCAATCAGCCCCAGCATTTT. Translating it yields CASSPHTLGSTNQPQHF. Together with reference TRBV19 and TRBJ1-5, the CDR3 gives the full variable domain: DGGITQSPKYLFRKEGQNVTLSCEQNLNHDAMYWYRQDPGQGLRLIYYSQIVNDFQKGDIAEGYSVSREKKESFPLTVTSAQKNPTAFYLCASSPHTLGSTNQPQHFGDGTRLSIL.

The chain is built from TRBV7-6 and TRBJ2-1, with a tentative D call TRBD2 (6 bases). Per the germline V gene, CDR1 is SGHVS and CDR2 is FNYEAQ. The CDR3 contains 16 residues. V lost 1 base, J lost 6 bases, and 16 bases lay in between. CDR3 in amino acids: CASSLDARGRINEQFF. DNA of the CDR3: TGTGCCAGCAGCTTAGATGCGCGGGGCCGGATCAATGAGCAGTTCTTC.

The chain has TRBV10-1 and TRBJ2-2, with TRBD2 as a possible D gene (6 bases). This CDR3 is built from 14 residues. The V gene lost 10 bases and the J gene lost 7 bases, with 19 bases spanning the gap. In germline, CDR1 is WNHNN, CDR2 SYGVQD (reference sequence). The CDR3 here is CATLAAGRGGELFF. The DNA for the CDR3 is TGCGCCACCCTGGCGGCAGGGCGGGGCGGGGAGCTGTTTTTT.